The rows below give T cell receptor beta chains drawn from one sample of a study of blood T cell repertoires in COVID-19. Clones were read by immunoSEQ multiplex PCR, and TCRdb kept only the in-frame ones, dropping some. The table shows approximately 200,000 clones, with 80% to 90% occurring only once. Sample: peripheral blood. Every receptor here comes from a man aged 60 to 75 who had recovered from COVID-19. CDR3s include the opening cysteine and the closing phenylalanine or tryptophan. The D gene is left open where the match is weak. The size of a clone is reported for some rows only, either as once, few or many, or as a class for expanded clones.

clone size,D gene,J gene,V gene,CDR3 protein,CDR3 DNA
once,.,TRBJ2-7,TRBV3-1/TRBV3-2,CASSQAVLAREQYF,TGTGCCAGCAGCCAAGCTGTTCTAGCGCGGGAGCAGTACTTC
.,TRBD1,TRBJ2-7,TRBV7-9,CASRSGQGNEQYF,TGTGCCAGCAGATCCGGACAGGGCAACGAGCAGTACTTC
.,.,TRBJ1-2,TRBV19,CASLELGANYGYTF,TGTGCCAGCTTAGAACTTGGAGCTAACTATGGCTACACCTTC
.,.,TRBJ1-2,TRBV3-1/TRBV3-2,CASSQGLNRVYGYTF,TGTGCCAGCAGCCAAGGCCTCAACCGCGTCTATGGCTACACCTTC
.,.,TRBJ2-5,TRBV14,CASSQVGGETQYF,TGTGCCAGCAGCCAAGTAGGGGGTGAGACCCAGTACTTC
.,TRBD1,TRBJ2-3,TRBV6-6,CASGGQGVADTQYF,TGTGCCAGCGGGGGACAGGGGGTCGCAGATACGCAGTATTTT
.,.,TRBJ2-1,TRBV9,CASSVASTLTLEQFF,TGTGCCAGCAGCGTAGCTAGTACATTAACCCTTGAGCAGTTCTTC
.,TRBD1,TRBJ1-1,TRBV6-2/TRBV6-3,CASSQPRQGKTEAFF,TGTGCCAGCAGTCAACCCCGACAGGGAAAAACTGAAGCTTTCTTT
.,TRBD1,TRBJ1-1,TRBV7-9,CASSFLTGEHTEAFF,TGTGCCAGCAGCTTCCTTACAGGGGAACACACTGAAGCTTTCTTT
.,.,TRBJ1-6,TRBV11-2,CASTPGGTYNSPLHF,TGTGCCAGCACCCCGGGTGGAACCTATAATTCACCCCTCCACTTT
.,.,TRBJ1-1,TRBV9,CASSVVGQNTEAFF,TGTGCCAGCAGCGTAGTGGGACAGAACACTGAAGCTTTCTTT
.,TRBD1,TRBJ2-2,TRBV18,CASSSRDSTGELFF,TGTGCCAGCTCCTCTAGGGACAGCACCGGGGAGCTGTTTTTT
.,TRBD1,TRBJ1-4,TRBV5-4,CASSYGQGVVNEKLFF,TGTGCCAGCAGCTACGGACAGGGGGTGGTTAATGAAAAACTGTTTTTT
once,TRBD1,TRBJ1-4,TRBV6-5,CASGGQGAGNEKLFF,TGTGCCAGCGGGGGACAGGGGGCCGGTAATGAAAAACTGTTTTTT
.,.,TRBJ2-1,TRBV7-6,CASSFFRTNMYNEQFF,TGTGCCAGCAGCTTCTTTCGGACTAACATGTACAATGAGCAGTTCTTC
once,TRBD1,TRBJ1-1,TRBV18,CASSPQTGFTVTEAFF,TGTGCCAGCTCACCACAGACAGGGTTTACCGTCACTGAAGCTTTCTTT
.,.,TRBJ1-1,TRBV30,CAWSVSRTNTEAFF,TGTGCCTGGAGTGTCTCCAGGACAAACACTGAAGCTTTCTTT
.,.,TRBJ1-2,TRBV21-1,CASRDAGLYGYTF,TGTGCCAGCAGGGACGCGGGCCTCTATGGCTACACCTTC
.,.,TRBJ1-5,TRBV19,CASSIGAGGNQPQHF,TGTGCCAGTAGTATAGGGGCAGGGGGCAATCAGCCCCAGCATTTT
few,.,TRBJ1-5,TRBV6-2/TRBV6-3,CASSYWTENQPQHF,TGTGCCAGCAGTTATTGGACAGAGAATCAGCCCCAGCATTTT
.,.,TRBJ1-6,TRBV11-1,CASSLFGQMSSPLHF,TGTGCCAGCAGCTTATTTGGACAAATGTCTTCACCCCTCCACTTT
.,.,TRBJ2-1,TRBV9,CASSATPYPDNEQFF,TGTGCCAGCAGCGCTACCCCTTACCCCGACAATGAGCAGTTCTTC
.,.,TRBJ2-2,TRBV5-1,CASSFGARGSGELFF,TGCGCCAGCAGCTTTGGCGCAAGGGGATCCGGGGAGCTGTTTTTT
.,TRBD1,TRBJ1-4,TRBV6-6,CASSLTTGTNEKLFF,TGTGCCAGCAGTTTGACGACAGGGACTAATGAAAAACTGTTTTTT
.,.,TRBJ2-7,TRBV6-6,CASRPSYRSSYEQYF,TGTGCCAGCCGTCCTTCCTACAGGAGCTCCTACGAGCAGTACTTC
once,.,TRBJ1-2,TRBV15,CATSRGDTYGYTF,TGTGCCACCAGCAGAGGGGACACCTATGGCTACACCTTC
.,TRBD1,TRBJ2-7,TRBV2,CASRLTGNYNEQYF,TGTGCCAGCAGGCTGACAGGGAATTACAACGAGCAGTACTTC
.,TRBD1,TRBJ2-1,TRBV10-3,CAISESGQANYNEQFF,TGTGCCATCAGTGAGTCGGGACAGGCGAACTACAATGAGCAGTTCTTC
.,.,TRBJ2-2,TRBV19,CASNQGGYTGELFF,TGTGCCAGTAACCAGGGGGGATACACCGGGGAGCTGTTTTTT
.,TRBD1,TRBJ2-7,TRBV5-4,CASSLQGQQYEQYF,TGTGCCAGCAGCTTGCAGGGACAGCAATACGAGCAGTACTTC
.,.,TRBJ1-3,TRBV12-3/TRBV12-4,CASSSLGNTIYF,TGTGCCAGCAGTTCCCTCGGAAACACCATATATTTT
.,.,TRBJ2-7,TRBV24-1,CATSPGGTQAYEQYF,TGTGCCACCAGTCCGGGTGGGACTCAGGCGTACGAGCAGTACTTC
.,.,TRBJ1-1,TRBV7-2,CASSQTGYEAFF,TGTGCCAGCAGCCAAACAGGGTATGAAGCTTTCTTT
once,TRBD2,TRBJ2-5,TRBV5-1,CASSLVVAGGQETQYF,TGCGCCAGCAGCTTGGTTGTAGCGGGAGGACAAGAGACCCAGTACTTC
many,.,TRBJ1-4,TRBV15,CATSRSGATNEKLFF,TGTGCCACCAGCAGGTCGGGGGCAACTAATGAAAAACTGTTTTTT
.,.,TRBJ1-5,TRBV19,CASNPEVYQPQHF,TGTGCCAGTAACCCTGAGGTTTATCAGCCCCAGCATTTT
.,TRBD1,TRBJ2-7,TRBV5-1,CASRDRTYEQYF,TGCGCCAGCCGGGACAGAACCTACGAGCAGTACTTC
.,TRBD2,TRBJ2-7,TRBV5-4,CASSLAGLGPSYEQYF,TGTGCCAGCAGCTTGGCGGGACTAGGCCCCTCCTACGAGCAGTACTTC
.,TRBD2,TRBJ2-5,TRBV6-5,CASWGGRETQYF,TGTGCCAGCTGGGGGGGGAGGGAGACCCAGTACTTC